The following is a TCR beta chain sequence with its context. Its antigen remains unknown. The V and J ends lost 3 bases and 2 bases respectively, with 16 bases between them. The CDR3 sequence is 16 residues long. Germline V gives CDR1 KGHSH, CDR2 LQKENI. Expansion with viral peptide pools was applied to antigen-specific CD4+ T cells by the ViraFEST assay prior to sequencing. Subsequent to roughly 9 days of culture, CD4+ T cells were isolated. The participants, recipients of two vaccine doses, got either BNT162b2 or mRNA-1273. They grew some 2 million PBMC in each well, adding approximately 10 IU/ml IL-2 and about 9.9 ug/ml peptides. Half the medium was replaced with IL-2 medium on days 3 and 7. The sample comes from a study of vaccination effects on CD4 cells after COVID-19. Here immunoSEQ multiplex PCR was the method, and the copy in TCRdb shows in-frame clones only, minus some. The sample has 20,000 to 25,000 clones; approximately 70% are singletons.

Sequencing used CD4+ T cells from PBMCs cultured with SARS-CoV-2 spike peptides, obtained after COVID-19 vaccination. The chain couples TRBV18 to TRBJ2-5, with D hard to call. The clonotype originates from a human donor who received a COVID-19 vaccine. CDR3 DNA sequence: TGTGCCAGCTCACCCCAACGTTCGACGGTACAAGAGACCCAGTACTTC. The encoded protein is CASSPQRSTVQETQYF.